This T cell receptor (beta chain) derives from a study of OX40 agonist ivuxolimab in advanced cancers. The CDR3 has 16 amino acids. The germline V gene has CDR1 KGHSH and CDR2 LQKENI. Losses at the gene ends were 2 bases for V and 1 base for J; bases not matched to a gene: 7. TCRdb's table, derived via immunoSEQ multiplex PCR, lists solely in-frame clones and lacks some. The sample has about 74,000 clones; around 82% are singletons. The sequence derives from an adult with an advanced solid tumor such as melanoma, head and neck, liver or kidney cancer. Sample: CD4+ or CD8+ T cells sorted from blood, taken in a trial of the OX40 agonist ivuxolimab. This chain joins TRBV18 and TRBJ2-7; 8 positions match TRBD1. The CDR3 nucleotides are TGTGCCAGCTCACCATTCGAGAGACAGGGGTCCTACGAGCAGTACTTC. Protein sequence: CASSPFERQGSYEQYF.